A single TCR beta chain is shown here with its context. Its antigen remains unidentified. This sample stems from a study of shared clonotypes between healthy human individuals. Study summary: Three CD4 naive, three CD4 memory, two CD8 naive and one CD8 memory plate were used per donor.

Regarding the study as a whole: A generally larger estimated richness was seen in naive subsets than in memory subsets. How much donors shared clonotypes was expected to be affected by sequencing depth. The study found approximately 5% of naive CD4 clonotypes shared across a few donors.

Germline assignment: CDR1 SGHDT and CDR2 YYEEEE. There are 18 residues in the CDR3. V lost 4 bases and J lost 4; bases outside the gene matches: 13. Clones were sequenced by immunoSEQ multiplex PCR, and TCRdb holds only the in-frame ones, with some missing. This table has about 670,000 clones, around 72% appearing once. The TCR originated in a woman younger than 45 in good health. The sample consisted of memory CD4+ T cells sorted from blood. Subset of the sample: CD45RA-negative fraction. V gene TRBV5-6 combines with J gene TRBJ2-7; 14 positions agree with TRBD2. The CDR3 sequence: CASSLTGLAGVLEYEQYF. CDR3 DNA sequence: TGTGCCAGCAGCCTAACGGGACTAGCGGGAGTCTTGGAGTACGAGCAGTACTTC.